Listed below are T cell receptor beta chains from one sample, sequenced in a study of shared clonotypes between healthy human individuals. Assay: immunoSEQ multiplex PCR; the TCRdb copy retains only in-frame clones and omits some. The sample consists of 2 million to 2.5 million clones, roughly 95% of them appearing once. Input material: naive CD4+ T cells sorted from blood. All receptors come from a man in his late teens or twenties in good health. Each CDR3 is given without its conserved first and last residue.

v_call cdr3_aa
TRBV30 AWSAGTGHYSNQPQH
TRBV5-1 ASSPGLAEETQY
TRBV7-9 ASSLGQGISNYGYT
TRBV7-6 ASSLRGSPIDYTDTQY
TRBV19 ASTSGSATGELF
TRBV6-6 ASSTGTRGYEQY
TRBV7-9 ASSSPPGALSMNTEAF
TRBV19 ASSIKWTSGGNYNEQF
TRBV28 ASSLFGKIKGGYT
TRBV2 ASSRGQGKVEQY